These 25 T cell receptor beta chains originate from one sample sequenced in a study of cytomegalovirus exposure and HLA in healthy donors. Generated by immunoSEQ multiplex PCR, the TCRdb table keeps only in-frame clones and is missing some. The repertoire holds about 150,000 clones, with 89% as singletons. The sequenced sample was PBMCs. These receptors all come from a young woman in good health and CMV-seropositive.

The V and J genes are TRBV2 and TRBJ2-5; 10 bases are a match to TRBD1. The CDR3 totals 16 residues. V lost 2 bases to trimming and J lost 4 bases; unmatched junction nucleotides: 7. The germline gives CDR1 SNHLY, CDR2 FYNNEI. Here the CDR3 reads CASSEWGQGIAETQYF. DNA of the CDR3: TGTGCCAGCAGTGAATGGGGACAGGGGATAGCAGAGACCCAGTACTTC.

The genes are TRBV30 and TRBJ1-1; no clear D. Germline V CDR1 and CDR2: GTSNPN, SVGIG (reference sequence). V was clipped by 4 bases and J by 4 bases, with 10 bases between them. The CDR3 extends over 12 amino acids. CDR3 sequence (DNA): TGTGCCTGGATGTCGAGGGTCACTGAAGCTTTCTTT. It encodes CAWMSRVTEAFF.

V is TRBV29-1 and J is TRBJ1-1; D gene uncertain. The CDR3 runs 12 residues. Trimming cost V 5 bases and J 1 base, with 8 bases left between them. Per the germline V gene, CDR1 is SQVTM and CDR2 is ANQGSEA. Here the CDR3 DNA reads TGCAGCGTTTTGTCTAGGAACACTGAAGCTTTCTTT. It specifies CSVLSRNTEAFF. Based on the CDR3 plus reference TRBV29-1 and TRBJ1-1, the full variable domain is SAVISQKPSRDICQRGTSLTIQCQVDSQVTMMFWYRQQPGQSLTLIATANQGSEATYESGFVIDKFPISRPNLTFSTLTVSNMSPEDSSIYLCSVLSRNTEAFFGQGTRLTVV.

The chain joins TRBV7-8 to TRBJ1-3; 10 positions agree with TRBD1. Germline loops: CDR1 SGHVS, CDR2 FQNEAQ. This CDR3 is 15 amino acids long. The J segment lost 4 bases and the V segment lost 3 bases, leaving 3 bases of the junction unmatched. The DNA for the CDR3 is TGTGCCAGCAGCTTGGGACAGGGGATGGGAAACACCATATATTTT. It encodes CASSLGQGMGNTIYF.

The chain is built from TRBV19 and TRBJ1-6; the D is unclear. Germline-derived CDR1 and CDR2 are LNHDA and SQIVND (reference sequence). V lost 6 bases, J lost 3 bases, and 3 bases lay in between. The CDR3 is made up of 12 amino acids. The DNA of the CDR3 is TGTGCCAGTAGGAGCTATAATTCACCCCTCCACTTT. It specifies CASRSYNSPLHF.

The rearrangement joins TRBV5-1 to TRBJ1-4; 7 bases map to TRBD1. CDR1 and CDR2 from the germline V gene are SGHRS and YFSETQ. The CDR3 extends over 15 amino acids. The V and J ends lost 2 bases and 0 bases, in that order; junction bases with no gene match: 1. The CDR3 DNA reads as TGCGCCAGCAGCTTCCAGGGGGCAACTAATGAAAAACTGTTTTTT. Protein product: CASSFQGATNEKLFF.

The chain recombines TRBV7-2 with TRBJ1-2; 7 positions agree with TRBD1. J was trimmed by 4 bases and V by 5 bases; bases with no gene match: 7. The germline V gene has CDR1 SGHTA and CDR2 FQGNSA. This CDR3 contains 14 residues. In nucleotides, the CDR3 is TGTGCCAGCAGCCAGATGGGGACAGCCTATGGCTACACCTTC. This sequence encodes CASSQMGTAYGYTF. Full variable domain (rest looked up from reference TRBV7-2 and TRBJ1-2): GAGVSQSPSNKVTEKGKDVELRCDPISGHTALYWYRQSLGQGLEFLIYFQGNSAPDKSGLPSDRFSAERTGGSVSTLTIQRTQQEDSAVYLCASSQMGTAYGYTFGSGTRLTVV.

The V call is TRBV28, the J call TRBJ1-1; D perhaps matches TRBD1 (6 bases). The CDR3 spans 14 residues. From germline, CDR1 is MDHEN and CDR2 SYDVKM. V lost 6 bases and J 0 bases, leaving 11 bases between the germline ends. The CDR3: CASRPRTVNTEAFF. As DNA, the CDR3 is TGTGCCAGCAGGCCTAGGACAGTGAACACTGAAGCTTTCTTT.

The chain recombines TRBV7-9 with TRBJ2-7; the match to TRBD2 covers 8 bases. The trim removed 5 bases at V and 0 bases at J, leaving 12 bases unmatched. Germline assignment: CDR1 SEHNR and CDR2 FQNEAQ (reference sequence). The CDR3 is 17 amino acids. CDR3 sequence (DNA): TGTGCCAGCAGCCCAAAGTTCGGGGGGGACCGCTCCTACGAGCAGTACTTC. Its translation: CASSPKFGGDRSYEQYF. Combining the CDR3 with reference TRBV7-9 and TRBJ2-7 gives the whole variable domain DTGVSQNPRHKITKRGQNVTFRCDPISEHNRLYWYRQTLGQGPEFLTYFQNEAQLEKSRLLSDRFSAERPKGSFSTLEIQRTEQGDSAMYLCASSPKFGGDRSYEQYFGPGTRLTVT.

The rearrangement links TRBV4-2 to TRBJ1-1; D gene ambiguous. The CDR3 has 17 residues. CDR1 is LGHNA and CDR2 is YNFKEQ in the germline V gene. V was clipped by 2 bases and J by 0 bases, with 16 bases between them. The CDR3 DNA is TGTGCCAGCAGCCAACCACCGAGGGAGGCCCTGAACACTGAAGCTTTCTTT. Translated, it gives CASSQPPREALNTEAFF.

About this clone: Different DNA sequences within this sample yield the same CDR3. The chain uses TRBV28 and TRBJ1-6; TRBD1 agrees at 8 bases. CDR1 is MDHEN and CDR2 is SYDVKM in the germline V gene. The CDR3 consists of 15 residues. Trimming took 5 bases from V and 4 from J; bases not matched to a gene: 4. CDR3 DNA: TGTGCCAGCAGTCCCGGGACAGGTTATAATTCACCCCTCCACTTT. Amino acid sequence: CASSPGTGYNSPLHF. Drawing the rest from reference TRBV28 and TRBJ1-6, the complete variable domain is DVKVTQSSRYLVKRTGEKVFLECVQDMDHENMFWYRQDPGLGLRLIYFSYDVKMKEKGDIPEGYSVSREKKERFSLILESASTNQTSMYLCASSPGTGYNSPLHFGNGTRLTVT.

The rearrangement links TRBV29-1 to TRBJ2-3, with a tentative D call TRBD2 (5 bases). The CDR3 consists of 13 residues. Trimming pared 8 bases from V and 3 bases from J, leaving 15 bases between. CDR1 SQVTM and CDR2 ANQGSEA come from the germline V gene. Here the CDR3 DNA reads TGCAGCTTCCGGGTCCGAGGGACAGATACGCAGTATTTT. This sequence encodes CSFRVRGTDTQYF.

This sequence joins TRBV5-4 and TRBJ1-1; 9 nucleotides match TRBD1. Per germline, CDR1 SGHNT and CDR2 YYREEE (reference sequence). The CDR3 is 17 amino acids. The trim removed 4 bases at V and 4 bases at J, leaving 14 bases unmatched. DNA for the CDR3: TGTGCCAGCAGCCTCGGGGGACAGGGAAATAGGGGCACTGAAGCTTTCTTT. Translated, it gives CASSLGGQGNRGTEAFF.

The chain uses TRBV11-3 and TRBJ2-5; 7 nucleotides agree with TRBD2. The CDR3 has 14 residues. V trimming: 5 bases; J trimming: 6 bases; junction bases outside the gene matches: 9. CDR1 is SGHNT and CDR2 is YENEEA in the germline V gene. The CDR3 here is CASSARGSGQTQYF. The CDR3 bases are TGTGCCAGCAGCGCCCGGGGTAGCGGGCAGACCCAGTACTTC.

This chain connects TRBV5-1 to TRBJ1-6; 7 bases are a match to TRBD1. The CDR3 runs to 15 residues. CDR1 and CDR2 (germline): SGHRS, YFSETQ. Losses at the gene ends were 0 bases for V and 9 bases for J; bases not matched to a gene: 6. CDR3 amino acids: CASSLEGASSSPLHF. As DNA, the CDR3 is TGCGCCAGCAGCTTGGAGGGGGCGAGTAGTTCACCCCTCCACTTT. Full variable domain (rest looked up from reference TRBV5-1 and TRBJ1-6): KAGVTQTPRYLIKTRGQQVTLSCSPISGHRSVSWYQQTPGQGLQFLFEYFSETQRNKGNFPGRFSGRQFSNSRSEMNVSTLELGDSALYLCASSLEGASSSPLHFGNGTRLTVT.

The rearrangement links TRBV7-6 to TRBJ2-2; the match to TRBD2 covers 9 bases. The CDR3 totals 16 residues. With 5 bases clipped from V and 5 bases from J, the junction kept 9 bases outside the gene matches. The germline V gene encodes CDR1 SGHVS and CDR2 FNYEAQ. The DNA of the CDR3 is TGTGCCAGCAGCCCGTCCCCCAGCGGGGGGACCGGGGAGCTGTTTTTT. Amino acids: CASSPSPSGGTGELFF.

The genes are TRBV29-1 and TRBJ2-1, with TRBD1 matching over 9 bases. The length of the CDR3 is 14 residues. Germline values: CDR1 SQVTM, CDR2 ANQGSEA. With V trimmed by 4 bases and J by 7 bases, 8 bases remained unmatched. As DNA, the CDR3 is TGCAGCGTTGTTCCGGGACAGGGTCGAAATGAGCAGTTCTTC. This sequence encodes CSVVPGQGRNEQFF.

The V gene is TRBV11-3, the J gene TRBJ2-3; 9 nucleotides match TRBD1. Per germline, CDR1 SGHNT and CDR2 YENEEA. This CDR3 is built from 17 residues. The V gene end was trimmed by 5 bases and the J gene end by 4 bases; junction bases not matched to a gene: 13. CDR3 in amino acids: CASSGTKRGQGADTQYF. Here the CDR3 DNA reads TGTGCCAGCAGCGGCACAAAGCGGGGACAGGGAGCAGATACGCAGTATTTT.

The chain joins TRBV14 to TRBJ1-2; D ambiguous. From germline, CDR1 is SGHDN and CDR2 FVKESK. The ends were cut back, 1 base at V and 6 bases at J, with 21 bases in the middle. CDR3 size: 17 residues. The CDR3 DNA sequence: TGTGCCAGCAGCCAAGGTTTGATCCGGGAATGGGGTGATGGCTACACCTTC. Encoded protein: CASSQGLIREWGDGYTF.

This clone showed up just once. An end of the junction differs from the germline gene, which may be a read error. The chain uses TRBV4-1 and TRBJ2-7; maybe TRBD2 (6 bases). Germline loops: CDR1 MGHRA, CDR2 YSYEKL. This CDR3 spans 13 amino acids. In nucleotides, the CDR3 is TGCGCCAGCAGCCAAGATTCGGTCGGCGCTAGCGACTTC. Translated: CASSQDSVGASDF.

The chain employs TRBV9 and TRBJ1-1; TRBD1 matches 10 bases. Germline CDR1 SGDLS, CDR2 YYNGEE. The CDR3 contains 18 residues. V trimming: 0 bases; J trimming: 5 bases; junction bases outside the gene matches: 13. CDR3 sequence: CASSVDGETGGFGTEAFF. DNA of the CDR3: TGTGCCAGCAGCGTAGATGGGGAGACAGGGGGCTTCGGGACTGAAGCTTTCTTT.

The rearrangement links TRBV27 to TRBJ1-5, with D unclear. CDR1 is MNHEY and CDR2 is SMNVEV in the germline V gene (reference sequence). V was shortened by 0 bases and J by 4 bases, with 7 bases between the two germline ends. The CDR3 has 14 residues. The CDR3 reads CASSLSGVNQPQHF. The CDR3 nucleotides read TGTGCCAGCAGTTTATCGGGAGTTAATCAGCCCCAGCATTTT.

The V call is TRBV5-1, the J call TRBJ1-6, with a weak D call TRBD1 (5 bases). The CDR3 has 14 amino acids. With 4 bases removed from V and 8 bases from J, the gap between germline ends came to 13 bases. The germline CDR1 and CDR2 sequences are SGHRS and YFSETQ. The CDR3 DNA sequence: TGCGCCAGCAGCCCTACGGGGGAGTATTCACCCCTCCACTTT. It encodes CASSPTGEYSPLHF.

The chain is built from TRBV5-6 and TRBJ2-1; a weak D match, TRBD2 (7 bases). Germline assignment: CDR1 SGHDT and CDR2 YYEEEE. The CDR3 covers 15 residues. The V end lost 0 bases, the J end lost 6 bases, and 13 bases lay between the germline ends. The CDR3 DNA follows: TGTGCCAGCAGCTTGGGAGGGGGGGATTCCAATGAGCAGTTCTTC. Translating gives CASSLGGGDSNEQFF.

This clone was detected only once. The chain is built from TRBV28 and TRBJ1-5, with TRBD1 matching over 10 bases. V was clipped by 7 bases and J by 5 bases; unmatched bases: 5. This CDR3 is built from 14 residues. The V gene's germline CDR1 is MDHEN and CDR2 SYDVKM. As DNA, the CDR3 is TGTGCCAGCACCAGGACAGGGGGGGATCAGCCCCAGCATTTT. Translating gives CASTRTGGDQPQHF. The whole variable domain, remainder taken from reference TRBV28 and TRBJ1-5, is DVKVTQSSRYLVKRTGEKVFLECVQDMDHENMFWYRQDPGLGLRLIYFSYDVKMKEKGDIPEGYSVSREKKERFSLILESASTNQTSMYLCASTRTGGDQPQHFGDGTRLSIL.